This note documents a single T cell receptor (beta chain) sequence. Authors' processing steps: Amplified reference gene primers provided the basis for estimating nucleated cell counts. The table came from immunoSEQ multiplex PCR; TCRdb's copy has only in-frame clones and leaves some out. V and J calls and clone size are given by that table; D and trimming were obtained from the DNA. The sample records roughly 120,000 clones, around nine tenths being singletons. These data originate in a study of blood T cell repertoires in COVID-19. Whole-study context: COVID-19 samples collected from the United States, Italy and Spain covered acute and convalescent phases. Sources were T cells, B-cell-depleted T cells, or PBMCs; the material itself was cDNA or gDNA.

This CDR3 has 14 residues. Germline V gives CDR1 SGHDN, CDR2 FVKESK. V was pared by 1 base and J by 7 bases, with 4 bases of the junction left unmatched. The genes are TRBV14 and TRBJ2-1, with 7 bases matching TRBD1. Sequenced input: peripheral blood. The sequence was collected from a man aged 50-59 years with active COVID-19. The CDR3 here is CASSQVRGRNEQFF. DNA of the CDR3: TGTGCCAGCAGCCAAGTAAGGGGGCGGAATGAGCAGTTCTTC.